This T cell receptor (beta chain) comes out of a study of cytomegalovirus exposure and HLA in healthy donors. Sequencing used immunoSEQ multiplex PCR; TCRdb keeps in-frame clones, though not all of them. The table has 130,000 or so clones, around 89% seen once; the top ten hold roughly 6.5%. The germline V gene has CDR1 LNHDA and CDR2 SQIVND (reference sequence). V shed 7 bases and J shed 7 bases, with 16 bases lying between them. This CDR3 has 13 residues. This clone was seen more than once but under ten times. The clonotype originates from a woman aged 25-40 years in good health and CMV-seropositive. The V call is TRBV19, the J call TRBJ1-1; a weak D match, TRBD1 (5 bases). The sample consisted of PBMCs. The CDR3 DNA reads TGTGCCAGTACTCAGGGCTCCCTCTTTGAAGCTTTCTTT. Amino acid sequence: CASTQGSLFEAFF.